Sequencing of this T cell receptor (beta chain) was carried out in a study of tumor-infiltrating lymphocytes in primary liver carcinoma. Investigators took RNA and DNA out together from about 21-30 mg of unsorted bulk tissue. A primer in the constant region served to generate TCR beta cDNA from 500 to 600 ng of total RNA. Amplification in three nested multiplex PCR rounds with slightly modified ARM-PCR gave rise to TCR beta libraries. A C-beta reverse primer and TRBV1-TRBV30 forward primers served in each of the first two PCR rounds, at around 10 cycles apiece. MiXCR was run by TCRdb on the multiplex PCR reads, yielding one entry per CDR3 protein. The data contain fewer than 70,000 distinct CDR3 sequences, less than 75% of them singletons. This clonotype was detected only once. One end of the junction does not line up with germline, which may come from a read error. The CDR3 is made up of 14 amino acids. The germline V gene encodes CDR1 KGHDR and CDR2 SFDVKD.

This receptor was obtained from a man aged 40-49 years with primary liver carcinoma and hepatitis B virus infection. J is TRBJ2-1 and V is TRBV24-1; D possibly corresponds to TRBD1 (5 bases). Sequencing was carried out using liver tumor tissue from sampling region 2. The subset: tumor region T2, inferior pole. The CDR3 DNA is TGTGCTACCAGTGATTTGTCAGGGAAGAATGAGCGGTTCTTC. This codes for CATSDLSGKNERFF.